Listed below are T cell receptor beta chains from one sample, sequenced in a study of blood T cell repertoires in COVID-19. Sequenced by immunoSEQ multiplex PCR; TCRdb stores in-frame clones only, minus some. Of around 91,000 clones in the sample, 70% to 85% were seen once. The specimen was peripheral blood. These receptors all stem from a human donor in a cohort sampled during active COVID-19. CDR3s include the opening cysteine and the closing phenylalanine or tryptophan. A D gene is named only where the DNA matches it firmly. Rows may omit the clone size; those that give it use once, few, many or a size class.

>TRBV5-6|NA|once|TRBJ1-1
TGTGCCAGCAGCTTGCTTCAGAGCCGGGACACTGAAGCTTTCTTT
CASSLLQSRDTEAFF
>TRBV19|TRBD1|NA|TRBJ2-5
TGTGCCAGTAGCATACAGGGGGCCGAGACCCAGTACTTC
CASSIQGAETQYF
>TRBV13|NA|NA|TRBJ2-3
TGTGCCAGCAGCTCCTCAGCAGGGCGGGGAATAGTGGGGGAGGATACGCAGTATTTT
CASSSSAGRGIVGEDTQYF
>TRBV5-1|NA|NA|TRBJ2-2
TGCGCCAGCAGCTTTAATGGGCCCGCGAACACCGGGGAGCTGTTTTTT
CASSFNGPANTGELFF
>TRBV19|TRBD1|NA|TRBJ2-2
TGTGCCAGTAGTATGTCCCCTGGGCAGGGGGCCGTCACCGGGGAGCTGTTTTTT
CASSMSPGQGAVTGELFF
>TRBV10-3|TRBD1|NA|TRBJ2-7
TGTGCCATCAGTGACGCCGAGACAGGGTCCTACGAGCAGTACTTC
CAISDAETGSYEQYF
>TRBV19|TRBD1|NA|TRBJ2-7
TGTGCCAGTAGTACGCTTGCTGGGACAGGGGTCCACGAGCAGTACTTC
CASSTLAGTGVHEQYF
>TRBV3-1/TRBV3-2|TRBD2|NA|TRBJ2-1
TGTGCCAGCAGCCAACAGACTAGCGGGAGGACCAGACTTAACAATGAGCAGTTCTTC
CASSQQTSGRTRLNNEQFF
>TRBV9|NA|NA|TRBJ2-3
TGTGCCAGCAGCCCACGTAGTCCGTCTTTAGTAGGGCGGGCCAGCACAGATACGCAGTATTTT
CASSPRSPSLVGRASTDTQYF
>TRBV19|TRBD1|NA|TRBJ1-5
TGTGCCAGTAGTGCCCTCAGGGGGAATCAGCCCCAGCATTTT
CASSALRGNQPQHF
>TRBV7-6|TRBD2|NA|TRBJ2-7
TGTGCCAGCAGCCCCCGGACTAGCGGGGGGTCCTACGAGCAGTACTTC
CASSPRTSGGSYEQYF
>TRBV7-9|NA|NA|TRBJ1-3
TGTGCCAGCAGCTCTTCAGGGTTCTCTGGAAACACCATATATTTT
CASSSSGFSGNTIYF
>TRBV15|TRBD2|NA|TRBJ2-2
TGTGCCACCAGCAGAGAGAGCGGGAGGACCGGGGAGCTGTTTTTT
CATSRESGRTGELFF
>TRBV28|TRBD1|NA|TRBJ2-4
TGTGCCAGCAGTTTAGCGGTGACAGGGGGGAAAAACATTCAGTACTTC
CASSLAVTGGKNIQYF
>TRBV12-5|NA|NA|TRBJ1-1
TGTGCTAGTGGTTTGACAGGGATCACTGAAGCTTTCTTT
CASGLTGITEAFF
>TRBV18|NA|NA|TRBJ1-3
TGTGCCAGCTCACCAAGGGGCAGCTCTGGAAACACCATATATTTT
CASSPRGSSGNTIYF
>TRBV5-1|TRBD1|NA|TRBJ1-6
TGCGCCAGCAGACCGGGACAGGGGACTTCACCCCTCCACTTT
CASRPGQGTSPLHF
>TRBV7-3|NA|NA|TRBJ2-2
TGTGCCAGCAGTGCGACAGTGAACACCGGGGAGCTGTTTTTT
CASSATVNTGELFF
>TRBV4-2|NA|NA|TRBJ1-5
TGTGCCAGCAGCCAAGATGGGCAGCTCAATCAGCCCCAGCATTTT
CASSQDGQLNQPQHF
>TRBV5-6|TRBD2|NA|TRBJ2-7
TGTGCCAGCAGCTTGTTTATTACGGCGGGGGTTCGTCACGAGCAGTACTTC
CASSLFITAGVRHEQYF
>TRBV10-1|TRBD2|NA|TRBJ2-7
TGCGCCAGCAGTGAGTCACGGACTAGCGGGAAGCCGCAGTACTTC
CASSESRTSGKPQYF
>TRBV9|NA|NA|TRBJ1-6
TGTGCCAGCAGCGTAACGGGACAAAATTCACCCCTCCACTTT
CASSVTGQNSPLHF
>TRBV9|NA|NA|TRBJ2-3
TGTGCCAGCAGCGTACGGGTCAACGTACCCACAGATACGCAGTATTTT
CASSVRVNVPTDTQYF
>TRBV27|NA|NA|TRBJ1-2
TGTGCCAGCAGTTTGGCTGGCAGCTATGGCTACACCTTC
CASSLAGSYGYTF
>TRBV5-8|NA|NA|TRBJ2-1
TGTGCCAGCAGCTTGGAACTGTACAATGAGCAGTTCTTC
CASSLELYNEQFF
>TRBV4-3|NA|NA|TRBJ1-6
TGCGCCAGCAGCCAAGTCTTCCTGGCAAATTCACCCCTCCACTTT
CASSQVFLANSPLHF
>TRBV28|TRBD1|once|TRBJ1-2
TGTGCCAGCAGTTTAACAGGGGGCGCTGGCTATGGCTACACCTTC
CASSLTGGAGYGYTF
>TRBV4-3|NA|once|TRBJ2-3
TGCGCCAGCAGCCAAGGGGGGACTGGGGATACGCAGTATTTT
CASSQGGTGDTQYF
>TRBV6-2/TRBV6-3|TRBD1|NA|TRBJ2-4
TGTGCCAGCAGTTACGGGACAGGGCCGTTTGTCATTCAGTACTTC
CASSYGTGPFVIQYF
>TRBV4-3|NA|NA|TRBJ1-3
TGCGCCAGCAGCCAAGACGAGATTAGCGGTGTCTCTGGAAACACCATATATTTT
CASSQDEISGVSGNTIYF
>TRBV4-1|TRBD1|NA|TRBJ1-1
TGCGCCAGCAGCCAAGAATTCATCGGTCAGGGGGCCGTGAACACTGAAGCTTTCTTT
CASSQEFIGQGAVNTEAFF
>TRBV5-6|NA|NA|TRBJ2-7
TGTGCCAGCAGCCTATTCCGGGAGCAGTACTTC
CASSLFREQYF
>TRBV10-3|NA|NA|TRBJ1-1
TGTGCCATCAGTGAGTCGGCGGGGGCGATGAACACTGAAGCTTTCTTT
CAISESAGAMNTEAFF
>TRBV7-9|NA|few|TRBJ2-3
TGTGCCAGCAGCTTAGGGACAGCGGGACACGCAGATACGCAGTATTTT
CASSLGTAGHADTQYF
>TRBV27|TRBD1|NA|TRBJ2-5
TGTGCCAGCAGTTCGCAACTCAGGGGGCTCCAAGAGACCCAGTACTTC
CASSSQLRGLQETQYF
>TRBV28|NA|NA|TRBJ1-5
TGTGCCAGCAGTCCCCCGGACAGCAGTTATCAGCCCCAGCATTTT
CASSPPDSSYQPQHF
>TRBV6-5|NA|NA|TRBJ1-1
TGTGCCAGCAGTTACAATTCGGGGACTGAAGCTTTCTTT
CASSYNSGTEAFF
>TRBV3-1/TRBV3-2|NA|NA|TRBJ2-7
TGTGCCAGCAGCCAAGGACAGTCCTACGAGCAGTACTTC
CASSQGQSYEQYF
>TRBV19|NA|NA|TRBJ2-7
TGTGCCAGTAGCCAACTAGCCGGGCCCTCCGAGCAGTACTTC
CASSQLAGPSEQYF